What follows are 9 T cell receptor beta chains derived from one specimen sequenced in a study of blood T cell repertoires in COVID-19. Sequencing was performed with immunoSEQ multiplex PCR; in TCRdb, only in-frame clones are kept and a portion is missing. The sample records fewer than 300,000 clones, 80% to 90% being singletons. The sample consisted of peripheral blood. These receptors originate from a man in his forties or fifties with COVID-19, enrolled during active disease.

The rearrangement joins TRBV5-1 to TRBJ2-3; tentatively, D is TRBD2 (6 bases). From germline, CDR1 is SGHRS and CDR2 YFSETQ. Trimming removed 5 bases from V and 2 bases from J, with 15 bases in between. The CDR3 has 15 amino acids. The CDR3 reads CASRFDSGSTDTQYF. The DNA for the CDR3 is TGCGCCAGCAGATTCGATAGCGGTTCCACAGATACGCAGTATTTT.

The rearrangement links TRBV10-1 to TRBJ1-4, with no clear D. Trimming took 2 bases from V and 7 from J, leaving 5 bases between them. The germline CDR1 and CDR2 sequences are WNHNN and SYGVQD (reference sequence). This CDR3 comprises 12 residues. In DNA form, the CDR3 reads TGCGCCAGCAGTGAGGACTCTGAAAAACTGTTTTTT. This encodes CASSEDSEKLFF.

This chain connects TRBV5-4 to TRBJ2-5, with D perhaps TRBD2 (5 bases). The V and J ends lost 4 bases and 4 bases respectively, with 14 bases between them. The CDR3 covers 14 residues. Germline assignment: CDR1 SGHNT and CDR2 YYREEE (reference sequence). The CDR3 nucleotides are TGTGCCAGCAGCCGGACGGCAGAGGGAGAGACCCAGTACTTC. Protein product: CASSRTAEGETQYF.

This clone was seen just once. The chain couples TRBV19 to TRBJ2-7; 7 nucleotides align to TRBD2. The V and J ends lost 5 bases and 0 bases, in that order; junction bases with no gene match: 10. The CDR3 runs 16 residues. The V gene's germline CDR1 is LNHDA and CDR2 SQIVND (reference sequence). CDR3 sequence: CASSSRSGGYSYEQYF. DNA for the CDR3: TGTGCCAGTAGTTCCCGATCCGGGGGGTACTCCTACGAGCAGTACTTC.

The chain uses TRBV2 and TRBJ2-3; 7 positions agree with TRBD2. CDR1 and CDR2 from the germline V gene are SNHLY and FYNNEI. The CDR3 contains 14 residues. Losses at the gene ends were 5 bases for V and 2 bases for J; bases not matched to a gene: 4. Here the CDR3 DNA reads TGTGCCAGCAGTACTAGCGAGACCACAGATACGCAGTATTTT. Residues: CASSTSETTDTQYF.

The rearrangement joins TRBV28 to TRBJ2-2; TRBD2 agrees at 8 bases. The CDR3 has 14 amino acids. Germline CDR1 is MDHEN and CDR2 is SYDVKM. Losses at the gene ends were 8 bases for V and 4 bases for J; bases not matched to a gene: 6. The CDR3 protein is CASYRGGGTGELFF. In DNA form, the CDR3 reads TGTGCCAGCTACCGGGGGGGCGGCACCGGGGAGCTGTTTTTT.

V gene TRBV4-3 combines with J gene TRBJ2-1; 7 nucleotides align to TRBD1. Looked up from germline, CDR1 is LGHNA and CDR2 is YSLEER. The CDR3 contains 14 residues. The V and J ends lost 1 base and 7 bases, in that order; junction bases with no gene match: 4. The CDR3 nucleotides read TGCGCCAGCAGCCAAGTGACAGGGTTAAATGAGCAGTTCTTC. Its protein product is CASSQVTGLNEQFF.

V and J are TRBV5-1 and TRBJ2-5; 7 positions match TRBD2. Trimming at V came to 0 bases and at J to 2 bases, leaving 7 bases not matched to a gene. The germline V gene has CDR1 SGHRS and CDR2 YFSETQ. This CDR3 region has 16 residues. In DNA form, the CDR3 reads TGCGCCAGCAGCTTGGCCGGGGGGACTGGGCAAGAGACCCAGTACTTC. Its protein product is CASSLAGGTGQETQYF.

J is TRBJ1-4 and V is TRBV7-9; 7 nucleotides line up with TRBD1. With V trimmed by 5 bases and J by 8 bases, 8 bases remained unmatched. The CDR3 has 14 amino acids. CDR1 and CDR2 from the germline V gene are SEHNR and FQNEAQ (reference sequence). The CDR3 nucleotides read TGTGCCAGCAGCCTAGACAGGGACGGAGAAAAACTGTTTTTT. Residues: CASSLDRDGEKLFF.